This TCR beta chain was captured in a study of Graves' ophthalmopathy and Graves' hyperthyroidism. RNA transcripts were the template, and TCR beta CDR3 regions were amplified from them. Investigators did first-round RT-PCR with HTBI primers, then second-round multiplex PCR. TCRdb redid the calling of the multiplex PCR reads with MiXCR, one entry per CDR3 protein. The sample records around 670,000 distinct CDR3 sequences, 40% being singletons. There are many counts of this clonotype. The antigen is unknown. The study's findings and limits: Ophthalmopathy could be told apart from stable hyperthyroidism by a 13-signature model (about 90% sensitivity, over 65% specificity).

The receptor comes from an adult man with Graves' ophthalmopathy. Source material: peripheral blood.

DNA of the CDR3: TGTGCCATCAGTGGTACAGGGTCACCCAATGAAAAACTGTTTTTT. It specifies CAISGTGSPNEKLFF. The J gene is TRBJ1-4, the V gene TRBV10-3, with a weak D call TRBD1 (6 bases). The germline gives CDR1 ENHRY, CDR2 SYGVKD. The CDR3 consists of 15 residues. Trimming left V 4 bases short and J 5 bases short, with 14 bases between.